This TCR beta chain appears in the sequencing data of a study of blood T cells in healthy people across ages. Study-wide points: The recorded TCR beta diversity per million T cells decreased in a roughly linear manner with age. Researchers judged that diversity estimates from one million T cells fell short of true values.

In regard to this clonotype: The antigen remains undetermined.

Through a sample-barcoded 5' primer and a J-beta primer mix, a second PCR was run for 7 to 11 cycles. Researchers report that a template-switch adaptor with 12 random nucleotides tagged each cDNA molecule. TCRdb passed the 5' RACE reads through MiXCR, listing each CDR3 protein once. This table has roughly 1.4 million distinct CDR3 sequences, around 55% appearing once. Total RNA was extracted at no less than 5.5 micrograms per sample. The TCR originated in a man between 18 and 35 years old in good health. The sequenced sample was blood.

The DNA for the CDR3 is TGTGCCAGCAGTCACCGACCGTACAATGAGCAGTTCTTC. It encodes CASSHRPYNEQFF. V gene TRBV12-3 or TRBV12-4 combines with J gene TRBJ2-1, with D unresolved. There are 13 residues in the CDR3. V gave up 5 bases and J gave up 4 bases, with 9 bases separating them.